This paragraph reports one TCR beta chain. Its specificity is not known. This entry belongs to a study of STAT5B mutations in CD4+ large granular lymphocyte leukemia. General study points: The CD4+ versus CD8+ T-LGLL clonality difference may reflect limited sample size.

The assay was run at survey level. In the source study's methods: A productive frequency of 2.59 x 10-5 was the lowest detectable. Sequencing was performed with immunoSEQ multiplex PCR; in TCRdb, only in-frame clones are kept and a portion is missing. V, J and clone size were drawn from that table, and D and trimming were deduced from the DNA. The repertoire holds around 30,000 clones, with about 74% as singletons. Germline CDR1 reads LNHDA; CDR2 reads SQIVND (reference sequence). V trimming: 7 bases; J trimming: 6 bases; junction bases outside the gene matches: 19. This CDR3 region has 17 residues. Sequencing input: CD4+ T cells from blood buffy coats. The receptor comes from a human donor in good health. The chain carries TRBV19 and TRBJ1-1; 8 nucleotides agree with TRBD1. This CDR3 is CASTPGQGRDSLAEAFF. The CDR3 coding sequence is TGTGCCAGTACCCCCGGACAGGGTCGGGACTCCCTCGCTGAAGCTTTCTTT.